The 2 T cell receptor beta chains below come from one sample, sequenced in a study of blood T cell repertoires in COVID-19. TCRdb's copy holds only in-frame clones and misses some; the assay was immunoSEQ multiplex PCR. The sample consists of 240,000 or so clones, 86% of them appearing once. Sequencing input: PBMCs or T cells enriched from blood (not recorded which). The receptors originated from a woman aged 45-65 years who had recovered from COVID-19.

The rearrangement joins TRBV24-1 to TRBJ2-1; TRBD1 matches 8 bases. The CDR3 runs to 11 residues. V lost 11 bases, J lost 7 bases, and 3 bases stayed unmatched. Per germline, CDR1 KGHDR and CDR2 SFDVKD. CDR3: CARTGLNEQFF. CDR3 in DNA: TGTGCCAGGACAGGGTTAAATGAGCAGTTCTTC.

The J gene is TRBJ2-1, the V gene TRBV18, with 10 bases matching TRBD2. CDR1 and CDR2 (germline): KGHSH, LQKENI. Germline trimming cut 4 bases from V and 3 bases from J; bases unmatched to any gene: 6. The length of the CDR3 is 16 residues. CDR3: CASSRGSGRGYNEQFF. The DNA of the CDR3 is TGTGCCAGCTCACGGGGGAGCGGGAGGGGCTACAATGAGCAGTTCTTC.